Listed below are T cell receptor beta chains from one sample, sequenced in a study of blood T cell repertoires in COVID-19. Assay: immunoSEQ multiplex PCR; the TCRdb copy retains only in-frame clones and omits some. The table records roughly 130,000 clones, 80% to 90% of them present only once. Sequencing used peripheral blood. Receptor source: a man between 60 and 75 years old with active or convalescent COVID-19. Each CDR3 is given with its conserved first and last residue. The D gene is left open where the match is weak. Rows give clone size only sometimes, using once, few, many, or a class for an expanded clone.

TRBJ1-1 TRBV18 - - TGTGCCAGCTCACCCTATCGGCAAGCGGGAGACACTGAAGCTTTCTTT CASSPYRQAGDTEAFF
TRBJ2-6 TRBV9 - TRBD1 TGTGCCAGCAGCGAAGCCGGGACAGGGGGGTTTGGTGGGGCCAACGTCCTGACTTTC CASSEAGTGGFGGANVLTF
TRBJ2-7 TRBV7-2 - TRBD1 TGTGCCAGCAGCTTGGTGGGACAGTCCTACGAGCAGTACTTC CASSLVGQSYEQYF
TRBJ2-1 TRBV5-4 - TRBD2 TGTGCCAGCAGCTTGGTAGCGGGAGGTTCCGATGAGCAGTTCTTC CASSLVAGGSDEQFF
TRBJ2-7 TRBV11-2 - TRBD2 TGTGCCAGCAGCCCCCCCGGGACTAGCGAATACTACGAGCAGTACTTC CASSPPGTSEYYEQYF
TRBJ2-1 TRBV28 - TRBD2 TGTGCCAGCAGTTTAGAGGCGGGACTAGCGGGCGTCTACAATGAGCAGTTCTTC CASSLEAGLAGVYNEQFF
TRBJ1-5 TRBV24-1 - TRBD1 TGTGCCACCAGTGATACCGGACAGGGAAGTGGTCAGCCCCAGCATTTT CATSDTGQGSGQPQHF
TRBJ2-5 TRBV7-6 - TRBD2 TGTGCCAGCAGCTTTCGCGCGGGAGGGCAGGAGACCCAGTACTTC CASSFRAGGQETQYF
TRBJ2-3 TRBV27 - - TGTGCCAGCAGTTTATACGGCACATCACAAGACTACACAGATACGCAGTATTTT CASSLYGTSQDYTDTQYF
TRBJ1-4 TRBV19 - - TGTGCCAGTAGAAGGGTGTTGGGAGCTAATGAAAAACTGTTTTTT CASRRVLGANEKLFF
TRBJ1-5 TRBV7-8 once TRBD1 TGTGCCAGCGGGACAGGGAGCAATCAGCCCCAGCATTTT CASGTGSNQPQHF
TRBJ1-6 TRBV2 once - TGTGCCAGCAGTGAGACAGACTATAATTCACCCCTCCACTTT CASSETDYNSPLHF
TRBJ1-2 TRBV7-9 few TRBD1 TGTGCCAGCAGCCGACAGGGGGACGGCTACACCTTC CASSRQGDGYTF
TRBJ1-3 TRBV30 - - TGTGCCTGGAGTGTAGGGGCAGGGGCTTTCTCTGGAAACACCATATATTTT CAWSVGAGAFSGNTIYF
TRBJ2-7 TRBV28 - - TGTGCCAGCAGGGACGGGAACTACGAGCAGTACTTC CASRDGNYEQYF
TRBJ2-5 TRBV7-9 - - TGTGCCAGCAGCTTCTCCGGGAATCTTAATTGGGAGACCCAGTACTTC CASSFSGNLNWETQYF
TRBJ1-4 TRBV29-1 - TRBD1 TGCAGCGTTGAAGGGACAGGGGGAGATGAAAAACTGTTTTTT CSVEGTGGDEKLFF
TRBJ1-5 TRBV7-2 - - TGTGCCAGCAGCTCCGGGGAGGGTAATCAGCCCCAGCATTTT CASSSGEGNQPQHF
TRBJ2-7 TRBV5-6 - TRBD1 TGTGCCACCTCCAGGGACAGGGGCAACGAGCAGTACTTC CATSRDRGNEQYF
TRBJ2-3 TRBV9 - - TGTGCCAGCAGCGCTAGCCGAGATACGCAGTATTTT CASSASRDTQYF
TRBJ1-2 TRBV11-2 - TRBD1 TGTGCCAGCAGCCAACAGGGGTTATATGGCTACACCTTC CASSQQGLYGYTF
TRBJ2-2 TRBV6-2/TRBV6-3 - TRBD1 TGTGCCAGCAGTTACGGGACAGGGAGGCGCACCGGGGAGCTGTTTTTT CASSYGTGRRTGELFF
TRBJ1-2 TRBV9 - TRBD1 TGTGCCAGCAGCGTAGGACAGGGAGTCTATGGCTACACCTTC CASSVGQGVYGYTF
TRBJ2-2 TRBV27 - - TGTGCCAGCAGTCGGGTGACAGGTGTCACTGGGGAGCTGTTTTTT CASSRVTGVTGELFF
TRBJ1-2 TRBV6-5 - - TGTGCCAGCAGCTTGGACAGCACCTATGGCTACACCTTC CASSLDSTYGYTF
TRBJ2-7 TRBV7-2 - - TGTGCCAGCAGACCTGGGGGCGGAGGTTCCTACGAGCAGTACTTC CASRPGGGGSYEQYF
TRBJ2-1 TRBV27 - - TGTGCCAGCAGTCTATCACGCGGGGCTTCCTACAATGAGCAGTTCTTC CASSLSRGASYNEQFF
TRBJ1-4 TRBV5-1 - TRBD1 TGCGCCAGCCGATCGACAGGGGGGAATGAAAAACTGTTTTTT CASRSTGGNEKLFF
TRBJ2-1 TRBV20-1 many TRBD2 TGCAGTGCTAGTGACCCTACTAGCGCCTCCTACAATGAGCAGTTCTTC CSASDPTSASYNEQFF
TRBJ1-6 TRBV9 - - TGTGCCAGCAGCGATACAGGGAAGGCAAAATCACCCCTCCACTTT CASSDTGKAKSPLHF
TRBJ1-1 TRBV10-2 - - TGCGCCAGCAGGAAACAGGGGAACACTGAAGCTTTCTTT CASRKQGNTEAFF
TRBJ1-4 TRBV25-1 once - TGTGCCGCAGGACAAACCGGCGAAAAACTGTTTTTT CAAGQTGEKLFF
TRBJ1-3 TRBV19 - TRBD1 TGTGCCAGTAGTATAGGACAGGGGCGAACTGGAAACACCATATATTTT CASSIGQGRTGNTIYF
TRBJ1-1 TRBV27 - - TGTGCCAGCAGTTTCGGAGGGGACACTGAAGCTTTCTTT CASSFGGDTEAFF
TRBJ2-7 TRBV6-6 - - TGTGCCAGCAGTAAAGCAGGGGCCGGTTACGAGCAGTACTTC CASSKAGAGYEQYF